These 31 T cell receptor beta chains share one sample of origin, sequenced in a study of vaccination effects on CD4 cells after COVID-19. Prior to sequencing, the ViraFEST assay stimulated PBMC with viral peptide pools, which expanded the antigen-specific CD4+ T cells. An approximately 10-day culture period preceded the isolation of CD4+ T cells. BNT162b2 vaccine or mRNA-1273 vaccine was given to participants in two doses. Here immunoSEQ multiplex PCR was the method, and the copy in TCRdb shows in-frame clones only, minus some. The data contain some 34,000 clones, around 82% of them singletons. The antigens of these receptors remain unknown. This sample comprised CD4+ T cells from PBMCs cultured with HCoV-NL63 spike peptides, obtained after COVID-19 vaccination. Receptor source: a human donor who received a COVID-19 vaccine. Some clones in this sample may be carry-over from other donors' samples.

The CDR3 here is CASSEGGRSFSGANVLTF. The CDR3 DNA follows: TGTGCCAGCAGCGAGGGGGGACGGAGTTTCTCTGGGGCCAACGTCCTGACTTTC. V usage is TRBV9 and J usage is TRBJ2-6; D tentatively fits TRBD1 or TRBD2 (6 bases each). CDR3 size: 18 residues. V lost 3 bases and J 0 bases, leaving 16 bases between the germline ends. Germline V gene data show CDR1 as SGDLS and CDR2 as YYNGEE.

The chain employs TRBV30 and TRBJ2-1, with 9 bases fitting TRBD1. Per the germline V gene, CDR1 is GTSNPN and CDR2 is SVGIG (reference sequence). Germline trimming cut 4 bases from V and 6 bases from J; bases unmatched to any gene: 10. CDR3 length: 15 residues. CDR3 region: CAWNRGTGNTNEQFF. The CDR3 coding sequence is TGTGCCTGGAATCGGGGGACAGGGAATACCAATGAGCAGTTCTTC. The whole variable domain, remainder taken from reference TRBV30 and TRBJ2-1, is SQTIHQWPATLVQPVGSPLSLECTVEGTSNPNLYWYRQAAGRGLQLLFYSVGIGQISSEVPQNLSASRPQDRQFILSSKKLLLSDSGFYLCAWNRGTGNTNEQFFGPGTRLTVL.

V usage is TRBV7-3 and J usage is TRBJ2-3; D perhaps matches TRBD1 (7 bases). Germline V gene data show CDR1 as SGHTA and CDR2 as FQGTGA. The CDR3 has 16 residues. V gave up 0 bases and J gave up 2 bases, with 12 bases separating them. CDR3 protein: CASSLTGGGDTDTQYF. CDR3 sequence (DNA): TGTGCCAGCAGCTTAACAGGGGGCGGGGACACAGATACGCAGTATTTT.

The chain employs TRBV19 and TRBJ2-6; D is ambiguous. Germline CDR1 reads LNHDA; CDR2 reads SQIVND (reference sequence). The CDR3 runs 17 residues. The V end was cut by 3 bases, the J end by 2 bases, with 14 bases between. Here the CDR3 DNA reads TGTGCCAGTAGTATGGGCACAGAAAAAACTGGGGCCAACGTCCTGACTTTC. Residues: CASSMGTEKTGANVLTF.

The chain employs TRBV6-5 and TRBJ2-7; 7 nucleotides line up with TRBD1. The germline V gene encodes CDR1 MNHEY and CDR2 SVGAGI. J gave up 3 bases and V 7 bases, and 3 bases lay outside the gene matches. The CDR3 contains 12 residues. The CDR3 bases are TGTGCCAGCACGGGACAGAGCTACGAGCAGTACGTC. This translates into CASTGQSYEQYV.

The chain combines TRBV10-3 with TRBJ2-3, with 7 bases aligning to TRBD2. This CDR3 is 16 amino acids long. V shed 4 bases and J 0 bases; nucleotides not matched to a gene: 7. Germline loops: CDR1 ENHRY, CDR2 SYGVKD. CDR3 DNA sequence: TGTGCCATCAGTGGGGTAGCGGGCATAAGCACAGATACGCAGTATTTT. It specifies CAISGVAGISTDTQYF.

The rearrangement uses TRBV20-1 and TRBJ1-1; the D gene is possibly TRBD1 (5 bases). V lost 3 bases to trimming and J lost 0 bases, with 8 bases between them. The CDR3 is 13 residues long. Germline V gene lookup returns CDR1 DFQATT and CDR2 SNEGSKA (reference sequence). CDR3 coding DNA: TGCAGTGCTAGTGGACAACTGAACACTGAAGCTTTCTTT. Protein: CSASGQLNTEAFF.

The V and J genes are TRBV24-1 and TRBJ1-1; TRBD1 is a possible D gene (6 bases). The CDR3 spans 15 residues. Trimming removed 4 bases at V and 1 base at J, with 12 bases between. Germline V gene lookup returns CDR1 KGHDR and CDR2 SFDVKD. This chain's CDR3 is CATSDPKTGNTEAFF. The DNA for the CDR3 is TGTGCCACCAGTGACCCCAAGACAGGGAACACTGAAGCTTTCTTT.

The chain joins TRBV5-1 to TRBJ2-2; 12 nucleotides align to TRBD2. J was trimmed by 4 bases and V by 0 bases; bases with no gene match: 4. The CDR3 covers 17 residues. Germline V gene sequence: CDR1 SGHRS, CDR2 YFSETQ. The CDR3 sequence is CASSLASGGAGTGELFF. CDR3 coding DNA: TGCGCCAGCAGCTTGGCTAGCGGGGGGGCCGGCACCGGGGAGCTGTTTTTT.

This clone was recorded a few times. The V gene is TRBV7-2, the J gene TRBJ2-7, with D unclear. This CDR3 is built from 14 residues. The V and J ends lost 2 bases and 3 bases respectively, with 11 bases between them. CDR1 and CDR2 (germline): SGHTA, FQGNSA. The CDR3, as DNA: TGTGCCAGCAGCTTAATCGGCAGCTACTACGAGCAGTACGTC. Its translation: CASSLIGSYYEQYV.

The J gene is TRBJ1-4, the V gene TRBV4-1, with 8 bases matching TRBD1. This CDR3 has 14 residues. Germline CDR1 MGHRA, CDR2 YSYEKL. With 4 bases clipped from V and 7 bases from J, the junction kept 5 bases outside the gene matches. CDR3 coding DNA: TGCGCCAGCAGCCCGGACAGGGTGGTTGAAAAACTGTTTTTT. Translated: CASSPDRVVEKLFF.

The gene calls are TRBV6-4 and TRBJ2-1, with 8 bases lining up with TRBD1. Germline V CDR1 and CDR2: MRHNA, SNTAGT. CDR3 length: 15 amino acids. Trimming took 2 bases from V and 4 from J; bases not matched to a gene: 4. CDR3 nucleotide sequence: TGTGCCAGCAGTGACGAGCAGGGGGCGTACAATGAGCAGTTCTTC. It translates to CASSDEQGAYNEQFF.

The chain links TRBV28 to TRBJ1-2; 7 positions match TRBD1. V was clipped by 6 bases and J by 0 bases; unmatched bases: 13. This CDR3 is built from 17 residues. Germline V gene sequence: CDR1 MDHEN, CDR2 SYDVKM. The CDR3, as DNA: TGTGCCAGCAGCCTCACCACGGCAGGGGGAGCTAACTATGGCTACACCTTC. Translating gives CASSLTTAGGANYGYTF.

This clone was detected only a few times. The rearrangement joins TRBV7-9 to TRBJ2-3; D is uncertain. Per germline, CDR1 SEHNR and CDR2 FQNEAQ (reference sequence). The V gene lost 2 bases and the J gene lost 4 bases, with 7 bases spanning the gap. The CDR3 loop spans 13 amino acids. This chain's CDR3 is CASSLWGADTQYF. The DNA of the CDR3 is TGTGCCAGCAGCTTATGGGGTGCAGATACGCAGTATTTT.

This chain links TRBV7-9 with TRBJ2-5; no reliable D call. V lost 2 bases and J lost 6, with 10 bases in between. Germline V lookup: CDR1 SEHNR, CDR2 FQNEAQ (reference sequence). The CDR3 length is 13 residues. Here the CDR3 reads CASSLLGSKTQYF. For the CDR3, the DNA is TGTGCCAGCAGCTTACTGGGTTCCAAGACCCAGTACTTC.

This clone turned up a few times. The chain couples TRBV10-3 to TRBJ1-2, with TRBD1 matching 8 bases. Trimming cost V 3 bases and J 14 bases; bases outside gene matches: 17. Germline CDR1 reads ENHRY; CDR2 reads SYGVKD. The CDR3 loop spans 15 amino acids. CDR3 sequence reads: CAISDRTGWAGEPTF. The CDR3 nucleotides read TGTGCCATCAGTGATCGGACAGGGTGGGCTGGAGAGCCGACCTTC.

The chain combines TRBV19 with TRBJ2-3; D might be TRBD1 or TRBD2, each matching 5 bases. The CDR3 has 15 residues. Germline V CDR1 and CDR2: LNHDA, SQIVND (reference sequence). Trimming shortened V by 3 bases and J by 2 bases, and 12 bases separated the two germline ends. CDR3 DNA: TGTGCCAGTAGTATTGGAACGGGGCACACAGATACGCAGTATTTT. It translates to CASSIGTGHTDTQYF.

V gene TRBV28 combines with J gene TRBJ1-1, with a tentative D call TRBD1 (5 bases). CDR3 length: 15 residues. V was pared by 2 bases and J by 4 bases, with 14 bases between. Germline V gives CDR1 MDHEN, CDR2 SYDVKM. CDR3 sequence reads: CASSLGAGVSTEAFF. The CDR3 nucleotides read TGTGCCAGCAGTTTAGGGGCGGGGGTTAGCACTGAAGCTTTCTTT.

The chain combines TRBV3-1 (or the pseudogene TRBV3-2) with TRBJ2-7; D may be TRBD1 or TRBD2 (6 bases each). The germline V and J ends were trimmed by 2 bases and 3 bases, with 11 bases remaining between them. CDR1 and CDR2 (germline): LGHDT, YNNKEL (reference sequence). The CDR3 extends over 14 amino acids. The CDR3 region is CASSQSGGRYEQYV. The CDR3 DNA sequence: TGTGCCAGCAGCCAATCTGGGGGGCGCTACGAGCAGTACGTC.

This rearrangement joins TRBV7-2 to TRBJ1-1, with a weak D call TRBD1 (5 bases). The germline gives CDR1 SGHTA, CDR2 FQGNSA. Trimming cost V 5 bases and J 4 bases, with 17 bases left between them. CDR3 size: 15 residues. CDR3 protein: CASSPGRGRATEAFF. The CDR3 DNA reads as TGTGCCAGCAGCCCGGGTCGGGGGAGGGCCACTGAAGCTTTCTTT.

The chain employs TRBV6-5 and TRBJ2-4; 7 positions agree with TRBD1. V dropped 4 bases and J dropped 6; count of bases not matched to a gene: 9. The germline V gene has CDR1 MNHEY and CDR2 SVGAGI. The CDR3 extends over 15 amino acids. This CDR3 is CASSLDRDTVNIQYF. The CDR3 region has the DNA TGTGCCAGCAGTTTAGACAGGGACACGGTAAACATTCAGTACTTC.

The chain joins TRBV19 to TRBJ1-5; 8 bases map to TRBD1. Germline CDR1 LNHDA, CDR2 SQIVND (reference sequence). This CDR3 has 16 amino acids. Unmatched junction bases numbered 10, after V lost 7 bases and J lost 2 bases. CDR3 bases: TGTGCCAGTACCGTATCAGGGGGCAGAGGCAATCAGCCCCAGCATTTT. Translated: CASTVSGGRGNQPQHF. The full variable domain, its missing parts supplied by reference TRBV19 and TRBJ1-5, is DGGITQSPKYLFRKEGQNVTLSCEQNLNHDAMYWYRQDPGQGLRLIYYSQIVNDFQKGDIAEGYSVSREKKESFPLTVTSAQKNPTAFYLCASTVSGGRGNQPQHFGDGTRLSIL.

This clone was recorded once. The chain has TRBV19 and TRBJ1-3; no clear D gene. The CDR3 contains 15 residues. Trimming pared 3 bases from V and 2 bases from J, leaving 11 bases between. Looked up from germline, CDR1 is LNHDA and CDR2 is SQIVND (reference sequence). CDR3 nucleotide sequence: TGTGCCAGTAGTATTTATTCGGCAGCTGGAAACACCATATATTTT. Its translation is CASSIYSAAGNTIYF.

The chain is built from TRBV27 and TRBJ2-5; TRBD1 matches 7 bases. The CDR3 contains 13 residues. J gave up 7 bases and V 6 bases, and 8 bases lay outside the gene matches. Germline-derived CDR1 and CDR2 are MNHEY and SMNVEV (reference sequence). CDR3 region: CASSLTGLGTQYF. CDR3 DNA sequence: TGTGCCAGCAGCCTGACAGGGCTCGGGACCCAGTACTTC.

V is TRBV21-1 and J is TRBJ1-5; the D call in the table, TRBD1, was not verified against the DNA. TRBV21-1 is assigned pseudogene status. This CDR3 spans 18 amino acids. The CDR3 protein is CASSKRGESTGINQPQHF. Here the CDR3 DNA reads TGTGCCAGCAGCAAAAGGGGAGAGTCGACAGGGATCAATCAGCCCCAGCATTTT.

V gene TRBV15 combines with J gene TRBJ2-1; no firm D call. Germline CDR1 LNHNV, CDR2 YYDKDF (reference sequence). V lost 0 bases and J lost 6, with 9 bases in between. The length of the CDR3 is 14 residues. CDR3 region: CATSRDPTTNEQFF. In nucleotides, the CDR3 is TGTGCCACCAGCAGAGATCCCACGACCAATGAGCAGTTCTTC.

V and J are TRBV9 and TRBJ1-1; D is ambiguous. CDR1 is SGDLS and CDR2 is YYNGEE in the germline V gene. V was clipped by 0 bases and J by 1 base, with 4 bases between them. The CDR3 contains 13 residues. The DNA of the CDR3 is TGTGCCAGCAGCGTAGCCAGGAACACTGAAGCTTTCTTT. It is translated as CASSVARNTEAFF.

The chain uses TRBV11-2 and TRBJ2-2; no clear D gene. Looked up from germline, CDR1 is SGHAT and CDR2 is FQNNGV. The CDR3 consists of 15 residues. V lost 1 base and J 5 bases, leaving 11 bases between the germline ends. The CDR3 here is CASSLVLSETGELFF. The CDR3 nucleotides read TGTGCCAGCAGCTTAGTCTTGAGCGAGACCGGGGAGCTGTTTTTT.

The genes are TRBV3-1 (or the pseudogene TRBV3-2) and TRBJ2-7; D unresolved. Germline CDR1 is LGHDT and CDR2 is YNNKEL (reference sequence). This CDR3 has 13 residues. Trimming took 1 base from V and 2 from J, leaving 6 bases between them. The CDR3, as DNA: TGTGCCAGCAGCCAAGTGAAAGCCTACGAGCAGTACGTC. Its protein is CASSQVKAYEQYV.

The V and J genes are TRBV12-5 and TRBJ2-5; TRBD2 matches 7 bases. There are 15 residues in the CDR3. Germline loops: CDR1 LGHNT, CDR2 FRNRAP. V lost 7 bases, J lost 4 bases, and 12 bases stayed unmatched. The CDR3 DNA reads TGTGCTAGTGCGCTTATGGGGAGGGGAGGAGAGACCCAGTACTTC. As protein: CASALMGRGGETQYF.

The rearrangement uses TRBV30 and TRBJ2-3, with D possibly matching TRBD1 (6 bases). This CDR3 comprises 17 residues. Germline CDR1 and CDR2: GTSNPN and SVGIG (reference sequence). Trimming pared 4 bases from V and 2 bases from J, leaving 22 bases between. The chain's CDR3 is CAWTRTRGRGYTDTQYF. CDR3 nucleotide sequence: TGTGCCTGGACCCGGACCCGAGGCAGGGGATACACAGATACGCAGTATTTT.